This TCR beta chain was recorded in a study of T-cell reconstitution after alpha-beta-depleted transplantation in children. There are many counts of this clonotype. Germline CDR1 reads DFQATT; CDR2 reads SNEGSKA (reference sequence). The CDR3 covers 15 residues. The trim removed 0 bases at V and 7 bases at J, leaving 8 bases unmatched. The TCRbeta library was prepared with unique molecular identifiers. TCRdb called the PCR reads again in MiXCR, with one record for every CDR3 protein. The data contain about half a million distinct CDR3 sequences, roughly an eighth of them seen just once; the ten biggest clones take up around 6.1%.

J is TRBJ2-1 and V is TRBV20-1; 8 bases match TRBD1. Sample: PBMCs from the stem cell graft donor, taken from the stem cell graft. The source of this sequence is a human donor who donated a stem cell graft to a child with combined immunodeficiency. The CDR3 is CSARDPQGARNEQFF. The CDR3 DNA sequence: TGCAGTGCTAGAGATCCCCAGGGGGCGCGGAATGAGCAGTTCTTC.